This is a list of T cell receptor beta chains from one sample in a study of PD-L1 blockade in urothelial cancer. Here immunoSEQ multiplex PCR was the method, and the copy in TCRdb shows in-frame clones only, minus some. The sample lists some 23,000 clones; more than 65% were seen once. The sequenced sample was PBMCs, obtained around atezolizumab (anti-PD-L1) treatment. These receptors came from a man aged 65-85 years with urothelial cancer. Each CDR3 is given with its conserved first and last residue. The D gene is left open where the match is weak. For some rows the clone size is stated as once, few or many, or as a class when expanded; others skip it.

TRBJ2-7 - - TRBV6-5 CASRRYVSDLYEQYF TGTGCCAGCAGGAGATATGTGTCCGATCTCTACGAGCAGTACTTC
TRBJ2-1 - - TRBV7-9 CASPSDLSYNEQFF TGTGCCAGCCCTAGCGATCTCTCCTACAATGAGCAGTTCTTC
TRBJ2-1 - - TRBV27 CASSFGSNEQFF TGTGCCAGCAGTTTTGGTAGCAATGAGCAGTTCTTC
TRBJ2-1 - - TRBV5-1 CASSSRATNEQFF TGCGCCAGCAGCTCTCGAGCCACTAATGAGCAGTTCTTC
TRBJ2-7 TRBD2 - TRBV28 CASSLSGSLLWQYF TGTGCCAGCAGTCTTAGCGGGAGCCTCTTGTGGCAGTACTTC
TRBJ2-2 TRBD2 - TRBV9 CASSATSANTGELFF TGTGCCAGCAGCGCGACTAGCGCGAACACCGGGGAGCTGTTTTTT
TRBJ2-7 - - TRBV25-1 CASSQSYEQYF TGTGCCAGCAGCCAATCCTACGAGCAGTACTTC
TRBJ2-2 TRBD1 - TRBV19 CASSARDRGGTGELFF TGTGCCAGTAGCGCCCGGGACAGGGGCGGGACCGGGGAGCTGTTTTTT
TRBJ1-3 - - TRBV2 CASSGQFGSLGNTIYF TGTGCCAGCAGTGGACAGTTCGGGAGTTTAGGAAACACCATATATTTT
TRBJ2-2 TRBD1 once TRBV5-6 CASSRPGTGGPGELFF TGTGCCAGCAGCCGGCCCGGGACAGGGGGTCCCGGGGAGCTGTTTTTT